This TCR beta chain was sequenced for a study of blood T cell repertoires in COVID-19 (dated by TCRdb to 2018 to 2021). Context from the whole study: Samples covering the acute and convalescent phases of COVID-19 were provided by collaborators in the United States, Italy and Spain. The prospective study material was composed of cDNA or gDNA derived from T cells, B-cell-depleted T cells, or PBMCs. Subjects who had been exposed to COVID-19, were actively infected with it, or had recovered from it provided the deeply sampled blood TCRbeta repertoires that made up the dataset. A freely available public database, intended as a resource for researchers studying the immune response to SARS-CoV-2, is where the repertoires were released. Where available, HLA class I and class II types were obtained from metadata supplied by the sample provider rather than from assay-based typing. Samples were obtained from the ongoing ImmuneRACE study (first 160 participants) and from 1,000 to 1,500 subjects provided by 6 global collaborators. Nearly every sample came with metadata listing a de-identified subject ID, COVID-19 status, age in years and sex. Overall results and qualifications from the work: How much clinical and demographic metadata was included differed by source and by participant, and the metadata was provided uncurated.

Participants in the prospective study were enrolled through a virtual design, were aged roughly 18 to 100 years, and lived in roughly 25 United States geographic areas. In the prospective study, participants were assigned to cohorts based on the clinical history participants reported in a screening survey and a study questionnaire. In the prospective study, whole blood, serum and a nasopharyngeal or oropharyngeal swab were collected from each participant by mobile phlebotomists. Participants in the prospective study had the option to provide additional blood draws and questionnaires over a 2-month period. Before DNA extraction, blood samples from the prospective study were shipped at room temperature or frozen. Between the V and J ends, shortened by 6 bases and 4 bases respectively, the junction contains 10 bases. Inclusive of the bounding cysteine and phenylalanine, the CDR3 is 13 residues long. Only the CDR3 portion is preserved as DNA: 39 bases, with reading frame beginning at the first base. As encoded in the germline V gene, CDR1 is SGHVS while CDR2 is FQNEAQ.

As for this clone: Its antigen is not yet known. The record has no base qualities; no much larger clone is one base away.

The immunoSEQ Assay, a bias-controlled multiplex PCR, was used to amplify TCRbeta CDR3 regions from genomic DNA. The published analysis was carried out like this. The number of nucleated cells in each sample was estimated by amplification of reference gene primers within the assay. To quantify the absolute abundance of each unique TCRbeta CDR3 rearrangement, sequence reads were collapsed and filtered. For each sample, productive Simpson clonality was calculated as the square root of Simpson's diversity index across productive rearrangements. Held by TCRdb, this immuneACCESS table contains in-frame sequences only and omits some clones. Under half of the omission traces to an unresolved V gene where checked; the cause of the rest is unknown. From that table come the V and J calls and clone size; the DNA was used to work out D and trimming. This sample gives 260,000 or so clones in total; about 91% of them show up just once. The top ten clonotypes cover 2.5% to 3% of the sample.

The TCR originated in a woman aged 25-40 years with acute COVID-19. The chain was built from TRBV7-8 and TRBJ1-3, with the D gene uncertain. Sequenced: PBMCs or T cells enriched from blood (not recorded which). The DNA sequence is as follows: TGTGCCAGCAGAGGAGCGGGAGGAAACACCATATATTTT. Translated, it gives CASRGAGGNTIYF.